These 2 T cell receptor beta chains came from one sample sequenced in a study of blood T cell repertoires in COVID-19. TCRdb keeps only in-frame clones here, not all; method: immunoSEQ multiplex PCR. The repertoire holds about 260,000 clones, with around nine tenths as singletons. Source material: peripheral blood. The receptors shown here come from a man in his forties or fifties with active or convalescent COVID-19.

The chain carries TRBV3-1 (or the pseudogene TRBV3-2) and TRBJ1-2, with TRBD1 matching 8 bases. The CDR3 length is 15 residues. Trimming cost V 3 bases and J 4 bases; bases outside gene matches: 7. The germline gives CDR1 LGHDT, CDR2 YNNKEL (reference sequence). The CDR3 DNA reads as TGTGCCAGCAGCCATTCGACAGGGGTAAGCTATGGCTACACCTTC. Residues: CASSHSTGVSYGYTF.

The rearrangement joins TRBV2 to TRBJ2-2; perhaps TRBD1 as D (6 bases). Germline lookup yields CDR1 SNHLY and CDR2 FYNNEI. V was cut by 7 bases and J by 6 bases, with 9 bases left in between. The CDR3 has 12 amino acids. The DNA for the CDR3 is TGTGCCAGCACCAGGGGTGCCGGGGAGCTGTTTTTT. Encoded protein: CASTRGAGELFF.